This T cell receptor (beta chain) came from a study of T cells after yellow fever vaccination. TCRdb passed the 5' RACE reads through MiXCR, listing each CDR3 protein once. The top ten clones hold 15% of a sample with around 600,000 distinct CDR3 sequences, around an eighth of them seen once. Trimming shortened V by 2 bases and J by 1 base, and 11 bases separated the two germline ends. Germline V lookup: CDR1 SNHLY, CDR2 FYNNEI. This CDR3 is built from 15 residues. The clonotype originates from a man under 40 who received the YFV17D yellow fever vaccine. The sequencing used PBMCs, collected on the day of the yellow fever booster vaccination. V is TRBV2 and J is TRBJ1-1; D unclear. The CDR3 region has the DNA TGTGCCAGCAGTGAAACTTGGACGGGGAACACTGAAGCTTTCTTT. Translating it yields CASSETWTGNTEAFF.